Below, 19 T cell receptor beta chains from the same sample are listed, as sequenced in a study of vaccination effects on CD4 cells after COVID-19. Their antigen targets remain unknown. Antigen-specific CD4+ T cells were expanded (with viral peptide pools) by the ViraFEST assay ahead of sequencing. Investigators separated out CD4+ T cells once around eleven days of culture had passed. Absence of prior SARS-CoV-2 infection characterized the vaccine recipients, who showed negative nucleocapsid antibodies. Profiling relied on immunoSEQ multiplex PCR, and the TCRdb table lists in-frame clones only, not all of them. The sample shows some 69,000 clones, around 76% of them seen only once. The starting material was CD4+ T cells from PBMCs cultured with HCoV-NL63 spike peptides, obtained before COVID-19 vaccination. The receptors here all came from a human donor who received a COVID-19 vaccine.

V and J are TRBV6-4 and TRBJ1-2; tentatively, D is TRBD1 (5 bases). V lost 5 bases and J lost 3, with 16 bases in between. The CDR3 has 15 residues. The germline CDR1 and CDR2 sequences are MRHNA and SNTAGT. The CDR3 sequence is CASSPRPRDDYGYTF. CDR3 sequence (DNA): TGTGCCAGCAGTCCAAGACCGAGGGACGACTATGGCTACACCTTC.

This CDR3 is CASSRTASNYGYTF. CDR3 nucleotide sequence: TGCGCCAGCAGCCGGACCGCATCTAACTATGGCTACACCTTC. The chain couples TRBV5-1 to TRBJ1-2; no clear D. Germline values: CDR1 SGHRS, CDR2 YFSETQ. The CDR3 length is 14 residues. V lost 4 bases and J 0 bases, leaving 10 bases between the germline ends.

This clone was seen only once. The chain uses TRBV19 and TRBJ2-3; 11 nucleotides align to TRBD2. V dropped 4 bases and J dropped 1; count of bases not matched to a gene: 7. CDR3 length: 17 amino acids. CDR1 and CDR2 from the germline V gene are LNHDA and SQIVND (reference sequence). This chain's CDR3 is CASSRKLAGGGTDTQYF. The CDR3 DNA follows: TGTGCCAGTAGTAGGAAATTAGCGGGGGGGGGCACAGATACGCAGTATTTT.

This chain joins TRBV29-1 and TRBJ1-4; D is undetermined. This CDR3 region has 17 residues. V lost 7 bases and J lost 4, with 25 bases in between. CDR1 and CDR2 (germline): SQVTM, ANQGSEA. CDR3 sequence reads: CSAKTPSIASDNEKLFF. CDR3 in DNA: TGCAGCGCTAAGACACCCTCAATAGCCTCGGATAATGAAAAACTGTTTTTT.

This chain connects TRBV2 to TRBJ2-5; TRBD2 matches at 10 bases. The germline V gene has CDR1 SNHLY and CDR2 FYNNEI. The CDR3 spans 15 residues. The trim removed 4 bases at V and 5 bases at J, leaving 7 bases unmatched. The CDR3 nucleotides are TGTGCCAGCAGTGTCCCCCTAGCGGGGGCCGAGACCCAGTACTTC. Its translation is CASSVPLAGAETQYF.

The chain joins TRBV4-1 to TRBJ2-3; 7 bases fit TRBD1. V lost 2 bases and J lost 6; bases outside the gene matches: 8. Germline V gene lookup returns CDR1 MGHRA and CDR2 YSYEKL. The CDR3 is 15 amino acids. The CDR3 sequence: CASSQRTGDGDTQYF. The CDR3 DNA is TGCGCCAGCAGCCAACGTACAGGGGATGGGGATACGCAGTATTTT.

The J gene is TRBJ2-5, the V gene TRBV5-1, with 8 bases that match TRBD1. Germline CDR1 reads SGHRS; CDR2 reads YFSETQ. The J segment lost 4 bases and the V segment lost 1 base, leaving 12 bases of the junction unmatched. The CDR3 runs to 17 residues. The CDR3 nucleotides read TGCGCCAGCAGCTTGTGGAAGGGCAGGGGGCGCACAGAGACCCAGTACTTC. This codes for CASSLWKGRGRTETQYF.

This clone was seen a few times. The gene calls are TRBV21-1 and TRBJ2-1; TRBD2 is taken as the D call from the table, unchecked against the DNA. TRBV21-1 is labeled a pseudogene. This CDR3 comprises 12 residues. CDR3 sequence: CASSNLYNEQFF. CDR3 DNA: TGTGCCAGCAGCAACCTATACAATGAGCAGTTCTTC.

The chain combines TRBV7-2 with TRBJ2-2, with D unclear. CDR3 size: 13 residues. Germline values: CDR1 SGHTA, CDR2 FQGNSA. The V end lost 2 bases, the J end lost 6 bases, and 7 bases lay between the germline ends. The CDR3 sequence: CASSLYSAGELFF. Written as DNA, the CDR3 is TGTGCCAGCAGCTTATATTCGGCCGGGGAGCTGTTTTTT.

The chain has TRBV2 and TRBJ1-4; no clear D. V was trimmed by 8 bases and J by 8 bases, leaving 12 bases between them. The CDR3 consists of 12 residues. Germline V CDR1 and CDR2: SNHLY, FYNNEI. CDR3 region: CASSRGREKLFF. DNA for the CDR3: TGTGCCAGCTCCCGAGGACGGGAAAAACTGTTTTTT.

This sequence joins TRBV7-3 and TRBJ2-1; weak D call: TRBD1 (6 bases). Trimming removed 5 bases from V and 5 bases from J, with 16 bases in between. Germline V gives CDR1 SGHTA, CDR2 FQGTGA. The CDR3 runs 15 residues. The CDR3 DNA is TGTGCCAGCAGCGCTATGGGGGCCCCGAACAATGAGCAGTTCTTC. Protein product: CASSAMGAPNNEQFF. Variable domain in full (rest from reference TRBV7-3 and TRBJ2-1): GAGVSQTPSNKVTEKGKYVELRCDPISGHTALYWYRQSLGQGPEFLIYFQGTGAADDSGLPNDRFFAVRPEGSVSTLKIQRTERGDSAVYLCASSAMGAPNNEQFFGPGTRLTVL.

The V and J genes are TRBV5-1 and TRBJ2-1, with TRBD1 identical over 10 bases. V lost 4 bases, J lost 7 bases, and 5 bases stayed unmatched. This CDR3 comprises 14 residues. The germline V gene encodes CDR1 SGHRS and CDR2 YFSETQ. The DNA of the CDR3 is TGCGCCAGCAGCAACCGGACAGGGGGGAATGAGCAGTTCTTC. This gives the protein CASSNRTGGNEQFF.

This clone was picked up one time. This chain connects TRBV7-9 to TRBJ1-1; no clear D. The V end was cut by 7 bases, the J end by 8 bases, with 14 bases between. Germline V gene data show CDR1 as SEHNR and CDR2 as FQNEAQ (reference sequence). The CDR3 has 12 residues. The CDR3 DNA sequence: TGTGCCAGCACCCAAGGTGGACTCGAAGCTTTCTTT. Protein: CASTQGGLEAFF.

V and J are TRBV28 and TRBJ1-5; 8 bases match TRBD1. This CDR3 spans 15 amino acids. In germline, CDR1 is MDHEN, CDR2 SYDVKM. Losses at the gene ends were 6 bases for V and 7 bases for J; bases not matched to a gene: 11. In nucleotides, the CDR3 is TGTGCCAGCAGCCCGTGGCAGGGGGCTCGGCAGCCCCAGCATTTT. Its protein product is CASSPWQGARQPQHF. Variable domain in full (rest from reference TRBV28 and TRBJ1-5): DVKVTQSSRYLVKRTGEKVFLECVQDMDHENMFWYRQDPGLGLRLIYFSYDVKMKEKGDIPEGYSVSREKKERFSLILESASTNQTSMYLCASSPWQGARQPQHFGDGTRLSIL.

The rearrangement uses TRBV3-1 (or the pseudogene TRBV3-2) and TRBJ1-2; maybe TRBD1 (5 bases). The V end lost 0 bases, the J end lost 6 bases, and 5 bases lay between the germline ends. CDR3 size: 12 residues. Germline CDR1 is LGHDT and CDR2 is YNNKEL (reference sequence). This chain's CDR3 is CASSQDRDGYTF. In DNA, the CDR3 is TGTGCCAGCAGCCAAGACAGGGATGGCTACACCTTC.

The V gene is TRBV4-1, the J gene TRBJ2-7; D might be TRBD1 or TRBD2, each matching 5 bases. This CDR3 has 14 amino acids. With 3 bases removed from V and 7 bases from J, the gap between germline ends came to 16 bases. Germline V gene lookup returns CDR1 MGHRA and CDR2 YSYEKL. The CDR3 DNA reads TGCGCCAGCAGCCAGTACCAGGGAGAGGGGGAGCAGTACGTC. As protein: CASSQYQGEGEQYV.

This chain connects TRBV15 to TRBJ2-5; TRBD2 matches at 7 bases. There are 15 residues in the CDR3. In germline, CDR1 is LNHNV, CDR2 YYDKDF (reference sequence). Unmatched junction bases numbered 6, after V lost 3 bases and J lost 2 bases. The CDR3 here is CATSSWGGKQETQYF. The DNA of the CDR3 is TGTGCCACCAGCAGCTGGGGGGGGAAACAAGAGACCCAGTACTTC.

The chain couples TRBV9 to TRBJ1-6, with no clear D. Per the germline V gene, CDR1 is SGDLS and CDR2 is YYNGEE. The length of the CDR3 is 13 residues. V was pared by 5 bases and J by 10 bases, with 13 bases between. DNA of the CDR3: TGTGCCAGCAGTACAAATCACAGATCACCCCTCCACTTT. Amino acids: CASSTNHRSPLHF.

This clone was seen once. The junction departs from germline at one end; a sequencing error may be responsible. CDR3 residues: CASSEGWSSGANVLTF. CDR3 in DNA: TGTGCCAGCAGCGAAGGATGGAGCTCTGGGGCCAACGTCCTGACTTTC. The genes are TRBV2 and TRBJ2-6, with D hard to call. The CDR3 runs to 16 residues. CDR1 and CDR2 from the germline V gene are SNHLY and FYNNEI.